This T cell receptor beta chain was profiled in a study of CD8+ T cells in alopecia areata (dated by TCRdb to 2016 to 2019). About the full investigation: To study T cell clonal expansion in alopecia areata, the researchers applied high-throughput TCRbeta sequencing to both the C3H/HeJ mouse model and human patients. Human TCRbeta sequencing covered scalp tissue and sorted CD4+ and CD8+ peripheral blood T cells from patchy and totalis/universalis alopecia areata patients and healthy controls. RNA came from the PAXgene miRNA kit for fixed scalp, the miRNeasy kit for PBMCs, and the RNeasy kit for mouse skin. Scalp clonality was compared across normal scalp (n=4), patchy alopecia areata scalp (n=8), and alopecia totalis/universalis scalp (n=8). immunoSEQ multiplex PCR using 35 Vbeta forward primers and 13 Jbeta reverse primers was used to amplify TCRbeta CDR3 regions. Paper-wide results and their limitations: Shared TCR sequences between patients were less evident than in mice, which may be partly attributable to HLA diversity in the patient population. Lesional scalp, especially in alopecia totalis/universalis, showed higher clonality and more expanded CD8+ clones than normal scalp, suggesting antigenic drive. Scalp TCR repertoire analysis is complicated because resident alphabeta T cells in normal human skin are also sequenced, whereas mouse skin is dominated by gammadelta T cells.

The CDR3, cysteine through phenylalanine, is 17 amino acids long. Of all the DNA, just the CDR3 is kept, 51 bases in frame from base 1. The junction shows trimming of 4 bases on V and 0 bases on J, plus 14 bases between the germline ends. From the germline V gene, CDR1 is SGDLS and CDR2 is YYNGEE. The library was generated by the immunoSEQ multiplex PCR assay. RNA was extracted from all samples and reverse transcribed into cDNA as template for TCR sequencing. SuperScript III was used to make first-strand cDNA, primed with a 2:1 mix of oligo-dT and random hexamers. Amplification bias was assessed with a synthetic immune receptor repertoire, and residual bias was removed computationally. The published analysis was carried out like this. Raw reads were preprocessed for error removal, and CDR3 was defined according to IMGT conventions as running from the conserved cysteine to phenylalanine. Clonality was computed as 1 minus the Shannon entropy, with the entropy normalized by log2 of the number of productive unique TCRs. Whether scalp clones were CD4 or CD8 was inferred by matching scalp TCRbeta sequences against CD4 and CD8 repertoires sorted from blood. TCRdb mirrors the immuneACCESS table, restricted to in-frame sequences. Some clones are absent from its copies; in checked studies, under half trace to an unresolved V gene, and the reason for the others is unknown. The V and J calls and the clone size are those of that table, but D and trimming were determined from the DNA. The sample records 110,000 or so clones, around 61% of which are singletons. The ten biggest clones cover approximately 3% of the sample.

PBMCs were isolated by density centrifugation and stained for CD3, CD4 and CD8, after which CD4+ and CD8+ T cells were sorted on a FACSAria. Scalp biopsies and blood samples were provided by unaffected controls. About this clone itself: The antigen it binds to is not known. No clone much larger than this one lies a single base away; base qualities are absent.

This TCR derives from a human donor in good health. The chain is assembled from TRBV9 and TRBJ2-6; no D gene call is confident. The sample comprised CD4+ T cells sorted from blood. CDR3 region: CASSPQMLNSGANVLTF. In nucleotides, the sequence is TGTGCCAGCAGCCCCCAGATGTTAAACTCTGGGGCCAACGTCCTGACTTTC.